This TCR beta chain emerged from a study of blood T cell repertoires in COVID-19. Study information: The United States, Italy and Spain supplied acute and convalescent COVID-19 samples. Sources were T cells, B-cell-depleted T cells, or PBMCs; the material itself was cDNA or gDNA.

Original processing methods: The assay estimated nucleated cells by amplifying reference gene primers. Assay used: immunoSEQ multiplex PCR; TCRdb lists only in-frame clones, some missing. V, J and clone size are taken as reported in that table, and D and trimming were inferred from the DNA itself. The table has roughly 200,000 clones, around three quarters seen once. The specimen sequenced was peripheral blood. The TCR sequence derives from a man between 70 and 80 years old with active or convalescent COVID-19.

The CDR3 region is CASSSDRDNSPLHF. The DNA of the CDR3 is TGTGCCAGCAGCTCCGACAGGGATAATTCACCCCTCCACTTT. This sequence joins TRBV7-9 and TRBJ1-6; 7 nucleotides agree with TRBD1. In germline, CDR1 is SEHNR, CDR2 FQNEAQ (reference sequence). V shed 4 bases and J 5 bases; nucleotides not matched to a gene: 2. This CDR3 is built from 14 residues.